What follows are 19 T cell receptor beta chains derived from one specimen sequenced in a study of tumor-infiltrating lymphocytes in localized non-small cell lung cancer. Assay: immunoSEQ multiplex PCR; the TCRdb copy retains only in-frame clones and omits some. This sample has more than 10,000 clones; roughly 85% occur once, and the top ten carry around 3.8%. Sequencing used uninvolved lung tissue not adjacent to the tumor. These receptors were collected from a human donor with non-small cell lung cancer.

The rearrangement links TRBV2 to TRBJ2-5, with 12 nucleotides matching TRBD1. Germline lookup yields CDR1 SNHLY and CDR2 FYNNEI. V was pared by 8 bases and J by 2 bases, with 6 bases of the junction left unmatched. The CDR3 totals 15 residues. CDR3 residues: CASGRDRGLQETQYF. CDR3 nucleotide sequence: TGTGCCAGCGGCCGGGACAGGGGGCTACAAGAGACCCAGTACTTC.

The chain joins TRBV5-5 to TRBJ2-5, with a possible D match to TRBD2 (5 bases). V gave up 6 bases and J gave up 4 bases, with 19 bases separating them. The CDR3 is 15 amino acids. CDR1 is SGHKS, CDR2 YYEKEE, per germline (reference sequence). The CDR3 is CASTRLEGGRETQYF. CDR3 nucleotides: TGTGCCAGCACCCGACTTGAAGGAGGAAGAGAGACCCAGTACTTC.

The rearrangement joins TRBV28 to TRBJ2-5; D perhaps matches TRBD1 (5 bases). Germline CDR1 reads MDHEN; CDR2 reads SYDVKM. Between the trimmed V and J ends, which lost 7 bases and 1 base, there was a span of 10 bases. This CDR3 is built from 13 residues. The CDR3 coding sequence is TGTGCCAGCAAACCCGACAGCCAAGAGACCCAGTACTTC. Its translation is CASKPDSQETQYF.

This chain links TRBV27 with TRBJ2-7; the D is unclear. This CDR3 contains 15 residues. Germline CDR1 is MNHEY and CDR2 is SMNVEV (reference sequence). Trimming left V 6 bases short and J 4 bases short, with 19 bases between. In DNA, the CDR3 is TGTGCCAGCAGCCCAGCGACTGGGGTTCGGTACGAGCAGTACTTC. This translates into CASSPATGVRYEQYF.

The chain carries TRBV30 and TRBJ1-3, with a weak D call TRBD1 (5 bases). CDR1 is GTSNPN and CDR2 is SVGIG in the germline V gene (reference sequence). The length of the CDR3 is 16 residues. Trimming stripped 4 bases from V and 0 bases from J, with 16 bases between. In DNA form, the CDR3 reads TGTGCCTGGAAAGGTCGGGGCGAGTTCTCTGGAAACACCATATATTTT. Translation: CAWKGRGEFSGNTIYF.

The J gene is TRBJ2-7, the V gene TRBV5-5; D possibly corresponds to TRBD2 (6 bases). Germline-derived CDR1 and CDR2 are SGHKS and YYEKEE (reference sequence). Trimming took off 5 bases at V and 0 bases at J, with 15 bases between the two ends. This CDR3 is built from 15 residues. The CDR3 here is CASSVDAGPSYEQYF. CDR3 bases: TGTGCCAGCAGTGTGGACGCGGGACCCTCCTACGAGCAGTACTTC.

The chain couples TRBV6-5 to TRBJ1-6, with unresolved D. CDR1 and CDR2 (germline): MNHEY, SVGAGI. Trimming shortened V by 4 bases and J by 5 bases, and 6 bases separated the two germline ends. CDR3 length: 13 amino acids. This chain's CDR3 is CASSFQDNSPLHF. CDR3 nucleotide sequence: TGTGCCAGCAGTTTCCAGGATAATTCACCCCTCCACTTT.

The chain uses TRBV28 and TRBJ2-3, with D perhaps matching TRBD2 (5 bases). Per germline, CDR1 MDHEN and CDR2 SYDVKM. With 3 bases removed from V and 3 bases from J, the gap between germline ends came to 10 bases. The CDR3 runs to 14 residues. Here the CDR3 DNA reads TGTGCCAGCAGTTTTCTAGCTGGAACAGATACGCAGTATTTT. Residues: CASSFLAGTDTQYF.

The chain links TRBV5-8 to TRBJ1-2; TRBD1 matches 11 bases. The CDR3 is 15 residues long. Germline CDR1 reads SGHTS; CDR2 reads YDEGEE. V shed 4 bases, J shed 4 bases, and the junction held 6 bases outside the gene matches. The CDR3 region has the DNA TGTGCCAGCAGCGTGGACAGGGGGCGGGTCTATGGCTACACCTTC. Translation: CASSVDRGRVYGYTF.

The chain carries TRBV5-6 and TRBJ1-1; D perhaps matches TRBD1 (5 bases). The CDR3 loop spans 16 amino acids. The V gene's germline CDR1 is SGHDT and CDR2 YYEEEE. V was pared by 2 bases and J by 6 bases, with 20 bases between. This chain's CDR3 is CASSFRARIKTAEAFF. CDR3 nucleotide sequence: TGTGCCAGCAGCTTCAGGGCCCGAATCAAGACAGCTGAAGCTTTCTTT.

The chain uses TRBV5-6 and TRBJ2-5; D may be TRBD1 or TRBD2 (5 bases each). Germline V gene sequence: CDR1 SGHDT, CDR2 YYEEEE. V lost 0 bases to trimming and J lost 0 bases, with 12 bases between them. This CDR3 contains 16 residues. CDR3 in amino acids: CASSLGGWNYQETQYF. In DNA, the CDR3 is TGTGCCAGCAGCTTGGGGGGGTGGAATTACCAAGAGACCCAGTACTTC.

This chain uses TRBV30 with TRBJ2-1; 8 bases align to TRBD2. V trimming: 0 bases; J trimming: 3 bases; junction bases outside the gene matches: 4. The CDR3 extends over 15 amino acids. CDR1 is GTSNPN, CDR2 SVGIG, per germline (reference sequence). The CDR3 sequence is CAWSVRGRIYNEQFF. The DNA for the CDR3 is TGTGCCTGGAGTGTACGCGGGAGGATCTACAATGAGCAGTTCTTC.

The chain recombines TRBV6-6 with TRBJ2-3, with D tentatively TRBD2 (5 bases). Trimming removed 2 bases from V and 3 bases from J, with 12 bases in between. Germline V lookup: CDR1 MNHNY, CDR2 SVGAGI (reference sequence). This CDR3 region has 15 residues. CDR3 in amino acids: CASSYITRGTDTQYF. The CDR3 region has the DNA TGTGCCAGCAGTTACATCACTAGAGGGACAGATACGCAGTATTTT.

V and J are TRBV10-3 and TRBJ2-7, with 14 bases lining up with TRBD2. V shed 3 bases, J shed 3 bases, and the junction held 1 base outside the gene matches. From germline, CDR1 is ENHRY and CDR2 SYGVKD. This CDR3 is built from 15 residues. The DNA for the CDR3 is TGTGCCATCAGTGAAGGGACTAGCGGGAGCTACGAGCAGTACTTC. Translating it yields CAISEGTSGSYEQYF.

The chain carries TRBV6-1 and TRBJ2-7; 7 positions match TRBD2. The V segment lost 0 bases and the J segment 6 bases; nucleotides outside the gene matches: 5. Germline CDR1 and CDR2: MNHNS and SASEGT. The CDR3 covers 14 residues. The CDR3 sequence is CASSEARSSGEQYF. The CDR3 DNA is TGTGCCAGCAGTGAAGCGCGCTCTAGCGGCGAGCAGTACTTC.

In this sample, this clone turned up once. The rearrangement links TRBV6-5 to TRBJ2-7; 8 bases agree with TRBD2. In germline, CDR1 is MNHEY, CDR2 SVGAGI. The CDR3 sequence is 15 residues long. The V gene end was trimmed by 6 bases and the J gene end by 1 base; junction bases not matched to a gene: 8. The CDR3 reads CASSPLSGGSYEQYF. The CDR3 DNA reads TGTGCCAGCAGCCCCCTGAGCGGGGGATCCTACGAGCAGTACTTC.

This clone was observed a single time. The chain carries TRBV5-6 and TRBJ1-2; D might be TRBD1 (5 bases). The V end lost 7 bases, the J end lost 4 bases, and 14 bases lay between the germline ends. CDR1 and CDR2 (germline): SGHDT, YYEEEE. The CDR3 runs to 13 residues. The CDR3 sequence: CASQRGIAYGYTF. CDR3 in DNA: TGTGCCAGCCAGCGGGGGATAGCCTATGGCTACACCTTC.

Of note for this clone: At one end, the junction sequence differs from germline, possibly due to a read error. The rearrangement links TRBV7-7 to TRBJ2-5, with TRBD1 matching over 9 bases. Germline values: CDR1 SSHAT, CDR2 FNYEAQ (reference sequence). This CDR3 spans 15 amino acids. CDR3 residues: CASTQLGTGQETQYF. The CDR3 region has the DNA TGTGCTAGCACCCAACTCGGGACAGGGCAAGAGACCCAGTACTTC. Filled out from reference TRBV7-7 and TRBJ2-5, the complete variable domain reads GAGVSQSPRYKVTKRGQDVTLRCDPISSHATLYWYQQALGQGPEFLTYFNYEAQPDKSGLPSDRFSAERPEGSISTLTIQRTEQRDSAMYRCASTQLGTGQETQYFGPGTRLLVL.

This chain joins TRBV6-6 and TRBJ2-7, with TRBD1 matching over 9 bases. Germline V gene lookup returns CDR1 MNHNY and CDR2 SVGAGI (reference sequence). The CDR3 contains 15 residues. V shed 6 bases, J shed 2 bases, and the junction held 8 bases outside the gene matches. The CDR3 DNA follows: TGTGCCAGCAGCGGCCGGGACAGGGTTGCCTACGAGCAGTACTTC. Translation gives CASSGRDRVAYEQYF.